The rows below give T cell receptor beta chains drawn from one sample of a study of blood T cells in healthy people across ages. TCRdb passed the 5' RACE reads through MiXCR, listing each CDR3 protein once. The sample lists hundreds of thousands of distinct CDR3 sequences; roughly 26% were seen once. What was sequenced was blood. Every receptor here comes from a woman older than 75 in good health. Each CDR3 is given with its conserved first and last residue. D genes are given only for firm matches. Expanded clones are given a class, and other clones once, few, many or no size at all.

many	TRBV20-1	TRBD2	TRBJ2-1	CSARSSGGHNEQFF	TGCAGTGCTAGATCCAGCGGGGGGCACAATGAGCAGTTCTTC
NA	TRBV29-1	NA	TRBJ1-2	CSVSNTGYDGCTF	TGCAGCGTCTCCAATACAGGGTACGATGGCTGCACCTTC
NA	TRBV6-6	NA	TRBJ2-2	CASSYAGYTGELFF	TGTGCCAGCAGTTACGCAGGATACACCGGGGAGCTGTTTTTT
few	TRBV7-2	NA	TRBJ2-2	CASSLVRGGARTGELFF	TGTGCCAGCAGCTTAGTCAGGGGGGGCGCGAGGACCGGGGAGCTGTTTTTT
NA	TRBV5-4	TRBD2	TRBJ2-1	CASSPLAGGPVNEQFF	TGTGCCAGCAGCCCCCTAGCGGGGGGGCCGGTCAATGAGCAGTTCTTC
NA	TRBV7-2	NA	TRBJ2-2	CASSFATGNTGELFF	TGTGCCAGCAGCTTCGCGACAGGGAACACCGGGGAGCTGTTTTTT
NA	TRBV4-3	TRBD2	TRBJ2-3	CASSQDRLAGGDTQYF	TGCGCCAGCAGCCAAGATCGACTAGCGGGAGGAGATACGCAGTATTTT
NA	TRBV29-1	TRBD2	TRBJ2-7	CGGGPGNEQYF	TGCGGCGGGGGACCCGGGAATGAGCAGTACTTC
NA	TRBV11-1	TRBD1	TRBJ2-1	CASSCDRGTYNEQFF	TGTGCCAGCAGCTGCGACAGGGGAACTTACAATGAGCAGTTCTTC
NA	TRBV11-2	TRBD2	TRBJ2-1	CASSDPGLAGLEQFF	TGTGCCAGCAGCGACCCCGGACTAGCGGGGCTGGAGCAGTTCTTC
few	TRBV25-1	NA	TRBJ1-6	CASSEGREDSPLHF	TGTGCCAGCAGTGAGGGCAGAGAGGATTCACCCCTCCACTTT
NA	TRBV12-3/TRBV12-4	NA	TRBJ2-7	CASSSHRDTVYEQYF	TGTGCCAGCAGTTCCCACCGGGACACAGTCTACGAGCAGTACTTC
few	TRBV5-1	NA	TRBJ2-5	CASRAPVGPQRTQETQYF	TGCGCCAGCAGGGCCCCCGTAGGCCCTCAACGAACACAAGAGACCCAGTACTTC
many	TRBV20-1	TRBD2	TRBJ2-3	CSAKPAAAGGPKDPQYF	TGCAGTGCTAAGCCTGCGGCAGCGGGGGGGCCGAAGGATCCGCAGTATTTT
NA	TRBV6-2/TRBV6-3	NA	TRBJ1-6	CASSYSISGSFYNSPLHF	TGTGCCAGCAGTTACTCGATCTCGGGGAGCTTCTATAATTCACCCCTCCACTTT
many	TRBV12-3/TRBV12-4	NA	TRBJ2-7	CASSLGGIYEQYF	TGTGCCAGCAGTTTAGGAGGAATCTACGAGCAGTACTTC
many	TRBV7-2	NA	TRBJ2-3	CASSLDNRDTQYF	TGTGCCAGCAGCTTAGATAACCGAGATACGCAGTATTTT
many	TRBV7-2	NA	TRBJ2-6	CASSLGGFGANVLTF	TGTGCCAGCAGCTTAGGGGGCTTTGGGGCCAACGTCCTGACTTTC
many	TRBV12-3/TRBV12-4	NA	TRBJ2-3	CASSYLRIEGGDTQYF	TGTGCCAGCAGTTACCTCCGGATTGAGGGAGGAGATACGCAGTATTTT
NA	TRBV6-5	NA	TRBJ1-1	CASRKKGHSNTEAFF	TGTGCCAGCAGGAAAAAGGGACATTCGAACACTGAAGCTTTCTTT
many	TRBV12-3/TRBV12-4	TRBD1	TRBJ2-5	CASSLGRDSSETQYF	TGTGCCAGCAGTTTAGGAAGGGACAGTTCTGAGACCCAGTACTTC
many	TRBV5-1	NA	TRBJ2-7	CASSLDDYEQYF	TGCGCCAGCAGCTTGGACGACTACGAGCAGTACTTC
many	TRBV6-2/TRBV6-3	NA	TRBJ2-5	CASSDFFDGGQETQYF	TGTGCCAGCAGTGACTTTTTCGACGGGGGCCAAGAGACCCAGTACTTC
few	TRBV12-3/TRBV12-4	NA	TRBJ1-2	CASSLEGRGTYGYTF	TGTGCCAGCAGTTTGGAGGGCAGGGGAACCTATGGCTACACCTTC
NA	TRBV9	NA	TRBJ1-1	CASSGRGSGNTEAFF	TGTGCCAGCAGTGGAAGGGGGTCTGGGAACACTGAAGCTTTCTTT
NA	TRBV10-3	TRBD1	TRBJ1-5	CAIADQEQGLQPQHF	TGTGCCATCGCTGACCAAGAACAGGGGTTGCAGCCCCAGCATTTT
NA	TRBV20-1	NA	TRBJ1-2	CSAWDILNYGYTF	TGCAGTGCCTGGGACATACTGAACTATGGCTACACCTTC
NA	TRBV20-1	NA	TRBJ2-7	CSARGGDTSSYEQYF	TGCAGTGCTAGAGGAGGGGACACTAGCTCCTACGAGCAGTACTTC
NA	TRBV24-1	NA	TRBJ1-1	CATSSSSREAFF	TGTGCCACCTCTTCGTCGTCCCGGGAAGCTTTCTTT
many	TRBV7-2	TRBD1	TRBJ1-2	CASSLASQGALYGYTF	TGTGCCAGCAGCTTAGCCAGCCAGGGGGCACTGTACGGCTACACCTTC
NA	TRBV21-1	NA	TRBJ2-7	CASSGRQCSYEQYF	TGTGCCAGCAGCGGCCGACAGTGCTCCTACGAGCAGTACTTC
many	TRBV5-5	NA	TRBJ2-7	CASSLDAGQGDYEQYF	TGTGCCAGCAGCTTGGATGCGGGACAAGGCGACTACGAGCAGTACTTC
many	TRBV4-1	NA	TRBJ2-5	CASSQARMGSAQETQYF	TGCGCCAGCAGCCAAGCTCGTATGGGGTCAGCCCAAGAGACCCAGTACTTC
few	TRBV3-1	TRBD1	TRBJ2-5	CASSLTSGTVGTQYF	TGTGCCAGCAGCCTTACCTCCGGGACAGTGGGGACCCAGTACTTC
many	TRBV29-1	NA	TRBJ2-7	CSVEGRFSGSTYEQYF	TGCAGCGTTGAAGGGAGGTTTTCGGGGTCAACCTACGAGCAGTACTTC
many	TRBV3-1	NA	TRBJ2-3	CASSQRTARNTQYF	TGTGCCAGCAGCCAGAGGACCGCGCGAAATACGCAGTATTTT
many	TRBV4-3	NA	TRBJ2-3	CASSQDSYRGTDTQYF	TGCGCCAGCAGCCAAGATTCGTACAGGGGCACAGATACGCAGTATTTT
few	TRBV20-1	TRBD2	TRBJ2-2	CSARDMGGGPRELFF	TGCAGTGCTAGAGATATGGGCGGGGGGCCCCGGGAGCTGTTTTTT
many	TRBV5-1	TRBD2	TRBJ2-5	CASSSLTSGGTGETQYF	TGCGCCAGCAGCTCCTTGACTAGCGGGGGCACGGGGGAGACCCAGTACTTC
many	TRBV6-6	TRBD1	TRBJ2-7	CASRSTGYVDEQYF	TGTGCCAGCAGATCGACAGGGTATGTCGACGAGCAGTACTTC